A single sample gave rise to the 16 T cell receptor beta chains below, sequenced in a study of blood T cell repertoires in COVID-19. The data were produced by immunoSEQ multiplex PCR, yet TCRdb's version contains in-frame clones alone and is incomplete. The top ten hold around 0.89% of the sample, which has some 230,000 clones, 80% to 90% seen once. Sequenced input: peripheral blood. The receptor source for this set is a man aged 40-50 years with acute or convalescent COVID-19.

This rearrangement joins TRBV11-2 to TRBJ2-7, with TRBD1 matching 7 bases. The CDR3 extends over 16 amino acids. Looked up from germline, CDR1 is SGHAT and CDR2 is FQNNGV. V shed 5 bases, J shed 0 bases, and the junction held 10 bases outside the gene matches. The CDR3 coding sequence is TGTGCCAGCAGCCCCACAAGGGGGCTCAGCTCCTACGAGCAGTACTTC. As protein: CASSPTRGLSSYEQYF.

V is TRBV28 and J is TRBJ1-5; 10 bases match TRBD1. Germline V lookup: CDR1 MDHEN, CDR2 SYDVKM. V trimming: 8 bases; J trimming: 2 bases; junction bases outside the gene matches: 6. This CDR3 is 15 amino acids long. CDR3 coding DNA: TGTGCCAGCGGGACAGGGGAGGTCGGCAATCAGCCCCAGCATTTT. Translation: CASGTGEVGNQPQHF.

Of note for this clone: A read error may produce the germline difference seen at one junction end. The rearrangement links TRBV6-1 to TRBJ1-6; a weak D match, TRBD1 (5 bases). Germline V lookup: CDR1 MNHNS, CDR2 SASEGT. This CDR3 is 18 amino acids long. In nucleotides, the CDR3 is TGTGCCAGCAGTGAAGCGATGGCCAGGGCCTCCTCTAATTCACCCCTCCACTTT. This codes for CASSEAMARASSNSPLHF.

The rearrangement joins TRBV12-3 or TRBV12-4 to TRBJ1-5; a weak D match, TRBD1 (5 bases). This CDR3 has 13 residues. Trimming pared 5 bases from V and 7 bases from J, leaving 12 bases between. CDR3: CASSQGVEQPQHF. As DNA, the CDR3 is TGTGCCAGCAGTCAGGGTGTCGAGCAGCCCCAGCATTTT.

The CDR3 protein is CASSQQGRSYNEQFF. CDR3 bases: TGTGCCAGCAGCCAGCAGGGTCGTTCCTACAATGAGCAGTTCTTC. This chain joins TRBV3-1 (or the pseudogene TRBV3-2) and TRBJ2-1; maybe TRBD1 (5 bases). V lost 3 bases and J 1 base, leaving 10 bases between the germline ends. Germline loops: CDR1 LGHDT, CDR2 YNNKEL (reference sequence). The CDR3 is 15 residues long.

V and J are TRBV19 and TRBJ2-7, with 7 bases matching TRBD1. Germline-derived CDR1 and CDR2 are LNHDA and SQIVND (reference sequence). The CDR3 sequence is 15 residues long. V lost 2 bases, J lost 1 base, and 5 bases stayed unmatched. In DNA, the CDR3 is TGTGCCAGTAGTATATCACGGACAGGTTCCTACGAGCAGTACTTC. It is translated as CASSISRTGSYEQYF.

The chain has TRBV7-2 and TRBJ1-4; D call uncertain. In germline, CDR1 is SGHTA, CDR2 FQGNSA. Trimming cost V 4 bases and J 10 bases, with 10 bases left between them. The CDR3 loop spans 12 amino acids. This CDR3 reads CASSSRLGKLFF. The CDR3 DNA sequence: TGTGCCAGCAGCTCTAGACTGGGAAAACTGTTTTTT. Supplemented by reference TRBV7-2 and TRBJ1-4, the full variable domain reads GAGVSQSPSNKVTEKGKDVELRCDPISGHTALYWYRQSLGQGLEFLIYFQGNSAPDKSGLPSDRFSAERTGGSVSTLTIQRTQQEDSAVYLCASSSRLGKLFFGSGTQLSVL.

This clone was observed a single time. V gene TRBV25-1 combines with J gene TRBJ2-3, with unresolved D. The germline gives CDR1 MGHDK, CDR2 SYGVNS. The CDR3 length is 15 residues. Trimming cost V 4 bases and J 5 bases, with 16 bases left between them. This chain's CDR3 is CASSAPSLSVDTQYF. In DNA form, the CDR3 reads TGTGCCAGCAGTGCCCCTAGTCTAAGTGTAGATACGCAGTATTTT.

V usage is TRBV4-2 and J usage is TRBJ2-5; 8 nucleotides align to TRBD2. With 1 base clipped from V and 1 base from J, the junction kept 5 bases outside the gene matches. The CDR3 is 16 amino acids. Per the germline V gene, CDR1 is LGHNA and CDR2 is YNFKEQ. In DNA, the CDR3 is TGTGCCAGCAGCCAAGGAGCGGGGGCCCTCCAAGAGACCCAGTACTTC. Amino acids: CASSQGAGALQETQYF.

V gene TRBV4-1 combines with J gene TRBJ2-7; D perhaps matches TRBD1 (6 bases). The CDR3 length is 13 residues. V was clipped by 4 bases and J by 6 bases, with 13 bases between them. Germline V gene lookup returns CDR1 MGHRA and CDR2 YSYEKL. CDR3 sequence: CASSLTLGAEQYF. CDR3 sequence (DNA): TGCGCCAGCAGCCTAACTTTGGGGGCCGAGCAGTACTTC.

This chain connects TRBV7-3 to TRBJ2-5, with D possibly being TRBD2 (6 bases). The ends were cut back, 5 bases at V and 5 bases at J, with 21 bases in the middle. Per the germline V gene, CDR1 is SGHTA and CDR2 is FQGTGA. The length of the CDR3 is 16 residues. This CDR3 is CASSPHRWDFNETQYF. The CDR3 DNA sequence: TGTGCCAGCAGCCCCCACCGGTGGGACTTTAACGAGACCCAGTACTTC.

This chain joins TRBV7-2 and TRBJ1-2; D perhaps matches TRBD1 (5 bases). Germline values: CDR1 SGHTA, CDR2 FQGNSA. V was trimmed by 4 bases and J by 7 bases, leaving 13 bases between them. This CDR3 has 13 amino acids. The CDR3, as DNA: TGTGCCAGCAGCTCCAGGCAGGGCGCTGGCTACACCTTC. The encoded protein is CASSSRQGAGYTF. The full variable domain, rest sourced from reference TRBV7-2 and TRBJ1-2, is GAGVSQSPSNKVTEKGKDVELRCDPISGHTALYWYRQSLGQGLEFLIYFQGNSAPDKSGLPSDRFSAERTGGSVSTLTIQRTQQEDSAVYLCASSSRQGAGYTFGSGTRLTVV.

This chain joins TRBV9 and TRBJ1-2; D uncertain. V shed 0 bases and J shed 3 bases, with 9 bases lying between them. The CDR3 is 14 amino acids. Germline V gene data show CDR1 as SGDLS and CDR2 as YYNGEE. The CDR3 bases are TGTGCCAGCAGCGTAGGTCTGGCAGACTATGGCTACACCTTC. This translates into CASSVGLADYGYTF.

This chain uses TRBV19 with TRBJ2-1, with 9 bases matching TRBD2. The V gene's germline CDR1 is LNHDA and CDR2 SQIVND (reference sequence). J lost 4 bases, V lost 6 bases, and 7 bases had no gene match. The CDR3 extends over 15 amino acids. CDR3: CASSGGTSWYNEQFF. DNA of the CDR3: TGTGCCAGTAGCGGTGGGACTAGCTGGTACAATGAGCAGTTCTTC.

The chain recombines TRBV10-2 with TRBJ2-3, with D hard to call. The CDR3 is 14 amino acids. Germline CDR1 reads WSHSY; CDR2 reads SAAADI. Trimming removed 0 bases from V and 2 bases from J, with 6 bases in between. Here the CDR3 reads CASSESAPTDTQYF. The CDR3 DNA follows: TGCGCCAGCAGTGAGTCGGCTCCCACAGATACGCAGTATTTT.

This sequence joins TRBV3-1 (or the pseudogene TRBV3-2) and TRBJ2-5; the match to TRBD1 covers 7 bases. Germline V gene sequence: CDR1 LGHDT, CDR2 YNNKEL (reference sequence). The trim removed 5 bases at V and 4 bases at J, leaving 7 bases unmatched. The CDR3 consists of 14 residues. CDR3 coding DNA: TGTGCCAGCAGCTTGACAGGGCTGGGAGAGACCCAGTACTTC. This sequence encodes CASSLTGLGETQYF.